A selection of T cell receptor beta chains follows, all from one sample in a study of draining lymph node invasion in breast cancer. In TCRdb, the bulk RNA-seq reads were re-called with MiXCR into one record per CDR3 protein. Of some 2,500 distinct CDR3 sequences in the sample, about 70% were seen once. The sequenced sample consisted of sorted memory Tregs from a lymph node. The receptors shown here come from a female donor with luminal breast cancer. The conserved cysteine and the conserved F or W are not part of the CDR3 here.

J gene: TRBJ1-2; V gene: TRBV3-1; CDR3 protein: ASSQDRRKIIGYGYT
J gene: TRBJ2-1; V gene: TRBV5-1; CDR3 protein: ASRNDYEQF
J gene: TRBJ1-5; V gene: TRBV19; CDR3 protein: ASSQTGDGQPQH
J gene: TRBJ1-1; V gene: TRBV19; CDR3 protein: ASSMTGEYTEAF
J gene: TRBJ2-2; V gene: TRBV28; CDR3 protein: ASIPTSDRNTGELF
J gene: TRBJ1-2; V gene: TRBV6-5; CDR3 protein: ASSYRAQLYGYT
J gene: TRBJ2-7; V gene: TRBV29-1; CDR3 protein: SVLTGNSYEQY
J gene: TRBJ2-7; V gene: TRBV7-9; CDR3 protein: ASSSSGLAVHEQY
J gene: TRBJ2-7; V gene: TRBV4-2; CDR3 protein: ASSQERGSSYEQY
J gene: TRBJ2-1; V gene: TRBV20-1; CDR3 protein: SALHRDRYNNEQF
J gene: TRBJ2-3; V gene: TRBV19; CDR3 protein: ASRRVTREPPDTQY
J gene: TRBJ1-6; V gene: TRBV12-3/TRBV12-4; CDR3 protein: ASSLGIAPLH
J gene: TRBJ2-1; V gene: TRBV5-1; CDR3 protein: ASSLRGLAGRSSYNEQF
J gene: TRBJ2-1; V gene: TRBV5-1; CDR3 protein: ASSFRGGNNEQF
J gene: TRBJ1-5; V gene: TRBV30; CDR3 protein: AWTRGTGMGPQH
J gene: TRBJ1-1; V gene: TRBV11-1; CDR3 protein: ASSLGVGEAF
J gene: TRBJ2-1; V gene: TRBV9; CDR3 protein: ASSVGGGEQF
J gene: TRBJ1-1; V gene: TRBV6-6; CDR3 protein: ASSPTDRNTEAF
J gene: TRBJ1-2; V gene: TRBV7-2; CDR3 protein: ASTLAGGALTYGYT
J gene: TRBJ1-5; V gene: TRBV6-2/TRBV6-3; CDR3 protein: VSSYVRNQPQH
J gene: TRBJ2-5; V gene: TRBV4-1; CDR3 protein: ASSPLLLAGETQY
J gene: TRBJ2-3; V gene: TRBV5-1; CDR3 protein: ASSDPAGRGQGDTDTQY
J gene: TRBJ2-4; V gene: TRBV7-3; CDR3 protein: ASSDGSGNIQY
J gene: TRBJ1-5; V gene: TRBV23-1; CDR3 protein: ASSLRGQGNQPQH
J gene: TRBJ2-1; V gene: TRBV5-1; CDR3 protein: ASSALAGGSSYNEQF
J gene: TRBJ2-1; V gene: TRBV28; CDR3 protein: ASRLLLAGSLGEQF
J gene: TRBJ2-3; V gene: TRBV20-1; CDR3 protein: SARQTGGFGDTQY
J gene: TRBJ2-1; V gene: TRBV5-1; CDR3 protein: ASRPIEGLNEQF
J gene: TRBJ2-7; V gene: TRBV5-1; CDR3 protein: ASSLDGYEQY
J gene: TRBJ2-7; V gene: TRBV24-1; CDR3 protein: ATSDPPLDEQY
J gene: TRBJ2-5; V gene: TRBV6-2/TRBV6-3; CDR3 protein: ASRRTGYQETQY
J gene: TRBJ1-5; V gene: TRBV4-2; CDR3 protein: ASSQEPGNQPQH
J gene: TRBJ2-3; V gene: TRBV11-1; CDR3 protein: ASSLADTDTQY
J gene: TRBJ2-7; V gene: TRBV4-3; CDR3 protein: ASSQASTSAYEQY
J gene: TRBJ1-5; V gene: TRBV7-8; CDR3 protein: ASSLHRGPSQPQH
J gene: TRBJ2-7; V gene: TRBV11-2; CDR3 protein: ASSLELASYEQY
J gene: TRBJ2-1; V gene: TRBV20-1; CDR3 protein: SARDWASGGGYNEQF
J gene: TRBJ2-7; V gene: TRBV12-3/TRBV12-4; CDR3 protein: ASSWANGPYEQY
J gene: TRBJ2-3; V gene: TRBV7-9; CDR3 protein: ASSWPGQAADTQY
J gene: TRBJ1-1; V gene: TRBV12-3/TRBV12-4; CDR3 protein: ASSFTAEAF